This TCR beta chain was identified in a study of T cell responses to AZD1222 COVID-19 vaccine. Assay used: immunoSEQ multiplex PCR; TCRdb lists only in-frame clones, some missing. The table includes under 200,000 clones, 92% detected once. Germline CDR1 is KGHSH and CDR2 is LQKENI. The CDR3 is 13 amino acids. Trimming pared 4 bases from V and 8 bases from J, leaving 14 bases between. This receptor was obtained from an adult who received the AZD1222 COVID-19 vaccine. The J gene is TRBJ1-2, the V gene TRBV18; D unresolved. The sample here was peripheral blood, taken 28 days after the second AZD1222 dose. The chain's CDR3 is CASSRIGEQGYTF. Here the CDR3 DNA reads TGTGCCAGCTCACGGATTGGGGAGCAGGGCTACACCTTC. The entire variable domain, with the rest obtained from reference TRBV18 and TRBJ1-2, is as follows: NAGVMQNPRHLVRRRGQEARLRCSPMKGHSHVYWYRQLPEEGLKFMVYLQKENIIDESGMPKERFSAEFPKEGPSILRIQQVVRGDSAAYFCASSRIGEQGYTFGSGTRLTVV.